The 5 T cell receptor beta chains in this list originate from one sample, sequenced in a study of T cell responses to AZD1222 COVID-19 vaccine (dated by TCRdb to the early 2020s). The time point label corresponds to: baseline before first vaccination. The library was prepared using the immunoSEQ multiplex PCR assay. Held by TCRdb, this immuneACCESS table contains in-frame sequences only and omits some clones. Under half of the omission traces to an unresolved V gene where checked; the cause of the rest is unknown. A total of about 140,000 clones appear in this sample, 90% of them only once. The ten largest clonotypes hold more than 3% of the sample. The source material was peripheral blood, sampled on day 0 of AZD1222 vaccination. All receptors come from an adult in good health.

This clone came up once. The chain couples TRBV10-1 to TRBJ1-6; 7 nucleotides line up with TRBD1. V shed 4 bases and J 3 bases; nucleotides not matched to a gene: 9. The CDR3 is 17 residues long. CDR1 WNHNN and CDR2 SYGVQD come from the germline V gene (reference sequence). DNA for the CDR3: TGCGCCAGCAGTGCCGACAGGGTTGCAAGCTATAATTCACCCCTCCACTTT. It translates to CASSADRVASYNSPLHF.

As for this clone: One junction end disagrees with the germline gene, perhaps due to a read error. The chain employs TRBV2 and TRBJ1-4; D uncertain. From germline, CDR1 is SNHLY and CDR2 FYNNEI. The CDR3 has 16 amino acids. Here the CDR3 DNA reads TGTGCCAGCAATGAAGTCAGCCTCACAACTAATGAAAAACTGTTTTTT. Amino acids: CASNEVSLTTNEKLFF.

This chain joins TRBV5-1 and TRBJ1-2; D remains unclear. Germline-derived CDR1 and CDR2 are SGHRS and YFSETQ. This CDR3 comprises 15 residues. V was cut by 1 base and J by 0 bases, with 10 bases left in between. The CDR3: CASSLMNGANYGYTF. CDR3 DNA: TGCGCCAGCAGCTTGATGAACGGAGCTAACTATGGCTACACCTTC.

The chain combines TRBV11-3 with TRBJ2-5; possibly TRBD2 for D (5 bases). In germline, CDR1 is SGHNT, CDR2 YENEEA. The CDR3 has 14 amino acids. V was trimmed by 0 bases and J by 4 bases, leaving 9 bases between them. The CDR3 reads CASSLELAGETQYF. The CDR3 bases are TGTGCCAGCAGCTTAGAGCTAGCTGGAGAGACCCAGTACTTC.

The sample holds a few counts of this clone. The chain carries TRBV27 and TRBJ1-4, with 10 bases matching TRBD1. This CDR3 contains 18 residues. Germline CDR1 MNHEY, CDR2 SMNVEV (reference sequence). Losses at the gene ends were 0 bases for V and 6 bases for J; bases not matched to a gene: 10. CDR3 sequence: CASSLSKDRGREHEKLFF. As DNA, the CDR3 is TGTGCCAGCAGTTTATCGAAGGACAGGGGGAGGGAGCATGAAAAACTGTTTTTT.